This TCR beta chain was profiled in a study of early T cells in non-severe SARS-CoV-2 infection. The overall study: Alpha and beta chains were unpaired, from unsorted whole-blood bulk RNA. Regarding the study as a whole: Reliance on VDJdb matching favored anti-spike CD8 responses; private and CD4 specificities were missed.

The V end was cut by 3 bases, the J end by 0 bases, with 11 bases between. This CDR3 spans 15 amino acids. Germline V gene data show CDR1 as KGHSH and CDR2 as LQKENI. This clonotype was detected a few times. Its cognate antigen is unknown. Attachment of unique molecular identifiers to individual cDNA molecules was performed. TCRdb fed the 5' RACE reads into MiXCR, producing one record per CDR3 protein. The sample has approximately 66,000 distinct CDR3 sequences, less than 15% seen once. V usage is TRBV18 and J usage is TRBJ1-1; D is perhaps TRBD1 (5 bases). The source of this sequence is an adult who was a healthcare worker with PCR-confirmed SARS-CoV-2 infection or an uninfected control (not recorded which). Sequencing was done on a sample of whole blood. For the CDR3, the DNA is TGTGCCAGCTCACCCATAGTGGGACTGAACACTGAAGCTTTCTTT. It yields the protein CASSPIVGLNTEAFF.